The rows below give T cell receptor beta chains drawn from one sample of a study of PD-1 blockade in classical Hodgkin lymphoma. Measured with immunoSEQ multiplex PCR; TCRdb has only the in-frame clones, and not every one. The sample yields 75,000 to 100,000 clones, approximately 83% seen once. The specimen comprised peripheral blood mononuclear cells (PBMCs), sampled at baseline. These receptors were taken from a human donor with classical Hodgkin lymphoma. The CDR3 runs from the conserved cysteine through the conserved F or W. The order of the fields is clone size, D gene, J gene, V gene, CDR3 protein, CDR3 DNA. A D gene is named only where the DNA matches it firmly. A clone size is listed for some rows: how often the clone was seen (once, few, many), or a class if it is expanded.

NA,TRBD2,TRBJ2-2,TRBV5-4,CASSSQTSSRNTGELFF,TGTGCCAGCAGCTCACAGACTAGCTCGAGGAACACCGGGGAGCTGTTTTTT
NA,TRBD2,TRBJ2-1,TRBV5-4,CASSRGGPSGNNEQFF,TGTGCCAGCAGCCGCGGCGGGCCTAGCGGGAACAATGAGCAGTTCTTC
few,TRBD1,TRBJ1-2,TRBV10-3,CAISEGTGTYGYTF,TGTGCCATCAGTGAGGGGACAGGGACCTATGGCTACACCTTC
NA,NA,TRBJ1-2,TRBV6-5,CASISRSGLNGYTF,TGTGCCAGCATTTCTAGATCGGGACTCAATGGCTACACCTTC
NA,NA,TRBJ2-1,TRBV9,CASSPLGFGEQFF,TGTGCCAGCAGCCCCCTGGGATTTGGTGAGCAGTTCTTC
NA,TRBD2,TRBJ2-5,TRBV12-5,CASGWNGGEETQYF,TGTGCTAGTGGTTGGAACGGGGGGGAAGAGACCCAGTACTTC
NA,NA,TRBJ2-5,TRBV5-1,CASSLAGSQQETQYF,TGCGCCAGCAGCTTGGCCGGGAGCCAACAAGAGACCCAGTACTTC
NA,NA,TRBJ2-2,TRBV7-2,CASSLQGLTGELFF,TGTGCCAGCAGCTTACAGGGTTTAACCGGGGAGCTGTTTTTT
NA,NA,TRBJ1-2,TRBV10-3,CAISESNYGYTF,TGTGCCATCAGTGAGTCTAACTATGGCTACACCTTC
once,TRBD1,TRBJ2-2,TRBV28,CASSQTGRTGELFF,TGTGCCAGCAGCCAGACAGGGCGGACCGGGGAGCTGTTTTTT
NA,NA,TRBJ2-7,TRBV19,CASSIDARGVVYF,TGTGCCAGTAGTATCGATGCGCGGGGCGTTGTATACTTC
NA,TRBD2,TRBJ2-7,TRBV10-3,CAISERAGGGTHEQYF,TGTGCCATCAGTGAGAGGGCGGGAGGTGGTACTCACGAGCAGTACTTC
NA,NA,TRBJ1-2,TRBV19,CASSMVGRDYGYTF,TGTGCCAGTAGTATGGTGGGCAGGGACTATGGCTACACCTTC
NA,TRBD1,TRBJ1-4,TRBV30,CAWSVGTGGGEKLFF,TGTGCCTGGAGTGTAGGGACAGGGGGAGGTGAAAAACTGTTTTTT
NA,NA,TRBJ2-1,TRBV6-6,CASSLDGPRGYNEQFF,TGTGCCAGCAGCCTCGATGGGCCCCGGGGGTACAATGAGCAGTTCTTC
once,TRBD1,TRBJ2-7,TRBV7-2,CASSPYGTASYEQYF,TGTGCCAGCAGCCCGTACGGGACAGCGTCCTACGAGCAGTACTTC
NA,TRBD1,TRBJ1-1,TRBV6-1,CASSGQGASTEAFF,TGTGCCAGCAGTGGTCAGGGGGCTAGTACTGAAGCTTTCTTT
NA,TRBD1,TRBJ2-2,TRBV6-6,CASQGAGELFF,TGTGCCAGCCAGGGGGCCGGGGAGCTGTTTTTT
NA,NA,TRBJ1-5,TRBV6-1,CASSEMGGQPQHF,TGTGCCAGCAGTGAAATGGGGGGCCAGCCCCAGCATTTT
NA,NA,TRBJ2-5,TRBV9,CASSVVGAPQETQYF,TGTGCCAGCAGCGTAGTAGGGGCCCCCCAAGAGACCCAGTACTTC
NA,NA,TRBJ2-2,TRBV6-1,CASSAGVSTGELFF,TGTGCCAGCAGTGCAGGGGTGAGCACCGGGGAGCTGTTTTTT
NA,NA,TRBJ2-5,TRBV4-2,CASSQDVSSTADF,TGTGCCAGCAGCCAAGACGTCTCCAGTACGGCGGACTTC
once,TRBD1,TRBJ1-1,TRBV5-1,CASSWTGLNTEAFF,TGCGCCAGCAGCTGGACAGGACTGAACACTGAAGCTTTCTTT
NA,TRBD2,TRBJ2-3,TRBV25-1,CASSEPGLAGSPGVPQYF,TGTGCCAGCAGTGAACCGGGACTAGCGGGCTCACCGGGAGTTCCGCAGTATTTT
NA,NA,TRBJ1-1,TRBV10-3,CAISDFVGYTEAFF,TGTGCCATCAGTGATTTTGTTGGGTACACTGAAGCTTTCTTT
NA,NA,TRBJ1-2,TRBV5-1,CASSLGEGGFGYTF,TGCGCCAGCAGCTTGGGGGAAGGAGGATTTGGCTACACCTTC
NA,NA,TRBJ2-3,TRBV11-2,CASRSWIETDTQYF,TGTGCCAGCAGATCCTGGATAGAGACAGATACGCAGTATTTT